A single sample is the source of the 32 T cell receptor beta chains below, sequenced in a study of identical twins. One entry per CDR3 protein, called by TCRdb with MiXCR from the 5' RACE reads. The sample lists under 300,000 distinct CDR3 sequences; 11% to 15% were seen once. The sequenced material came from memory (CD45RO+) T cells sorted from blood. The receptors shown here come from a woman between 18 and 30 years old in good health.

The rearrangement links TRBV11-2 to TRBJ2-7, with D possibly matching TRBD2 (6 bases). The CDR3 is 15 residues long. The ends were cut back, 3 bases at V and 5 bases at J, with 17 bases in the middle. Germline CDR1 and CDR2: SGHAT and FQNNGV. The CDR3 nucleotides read TGTGCCAGCAGCTTGGGAGGTTTCGGTGCCGACGAGCAGTACTTC. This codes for CASSLGGFGADEQYF.

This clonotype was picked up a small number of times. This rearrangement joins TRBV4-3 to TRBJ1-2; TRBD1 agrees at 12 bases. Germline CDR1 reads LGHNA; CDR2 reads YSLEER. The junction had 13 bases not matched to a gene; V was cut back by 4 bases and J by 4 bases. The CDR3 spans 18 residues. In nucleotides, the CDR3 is TGCGCCAGCAGCCCCCGGCGGGACAGGGGGCGCGACACCTATGGCTACACCTTC. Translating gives CASSPRRDRGRDTYGYTF.

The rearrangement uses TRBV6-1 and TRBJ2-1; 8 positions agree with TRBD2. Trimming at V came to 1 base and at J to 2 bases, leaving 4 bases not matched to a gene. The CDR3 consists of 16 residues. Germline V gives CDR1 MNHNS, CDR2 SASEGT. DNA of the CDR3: TGTGCCAGCAGTGAAGAGGACGGGGGGGCCTACAATGAGCAGTTCTTC. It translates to CASSEEDGGAYNEQFF.

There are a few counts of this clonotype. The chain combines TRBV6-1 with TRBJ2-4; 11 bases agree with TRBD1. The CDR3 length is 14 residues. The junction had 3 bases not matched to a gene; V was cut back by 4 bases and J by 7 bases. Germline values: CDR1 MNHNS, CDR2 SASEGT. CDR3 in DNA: TGTGCCAGCAGTGTAGGGACAGGGGGGAACATTCAGTACTTC. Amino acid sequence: CASSVGTGGNIQYF.

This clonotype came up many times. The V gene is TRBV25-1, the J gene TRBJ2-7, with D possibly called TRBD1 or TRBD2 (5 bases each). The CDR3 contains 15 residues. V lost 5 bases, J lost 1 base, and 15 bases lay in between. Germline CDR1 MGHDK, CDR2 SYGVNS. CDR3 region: CASSNLRDGSYEQYF. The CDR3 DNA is TGTGCCAGCAGTAACCTACGGGACGGTTCCTACGAGCAGTACTTC.

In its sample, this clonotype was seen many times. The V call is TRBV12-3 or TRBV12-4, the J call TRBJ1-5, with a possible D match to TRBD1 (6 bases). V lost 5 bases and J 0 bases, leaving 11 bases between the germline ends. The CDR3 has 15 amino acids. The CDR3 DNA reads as TGTGCCAGCAGTGCCGGACAGATTAGCAATCAGCCCCAGCATTTT. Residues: CASSAGQISNQPQHF.

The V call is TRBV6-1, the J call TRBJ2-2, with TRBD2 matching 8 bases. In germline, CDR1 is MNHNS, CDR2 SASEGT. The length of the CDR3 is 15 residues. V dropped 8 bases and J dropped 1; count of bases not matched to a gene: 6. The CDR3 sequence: CASLPSGGNTGELFF. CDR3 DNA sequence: TGTGCCAGCCTCCCGAGCGGGGGGAACACCGGGGAGCTGTTTTTT.

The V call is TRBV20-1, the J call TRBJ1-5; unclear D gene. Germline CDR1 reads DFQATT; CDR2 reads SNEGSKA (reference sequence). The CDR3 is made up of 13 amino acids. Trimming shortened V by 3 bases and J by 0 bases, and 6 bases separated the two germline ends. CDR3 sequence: CSASQSSNQPQHF. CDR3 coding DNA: TGCAGTGCTAGTCAGAGTAGCAATCAGCCCCAGCATTTT.

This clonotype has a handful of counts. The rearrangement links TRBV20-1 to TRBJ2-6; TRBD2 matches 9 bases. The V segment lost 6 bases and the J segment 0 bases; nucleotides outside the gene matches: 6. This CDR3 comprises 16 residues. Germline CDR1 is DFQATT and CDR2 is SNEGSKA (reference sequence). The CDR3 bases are TGCAGTGCCACACTAGCGGGCAGCTCTGGGGCCAACGTCCTGACTTTC. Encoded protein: CSATLAGSSGANVLTF.

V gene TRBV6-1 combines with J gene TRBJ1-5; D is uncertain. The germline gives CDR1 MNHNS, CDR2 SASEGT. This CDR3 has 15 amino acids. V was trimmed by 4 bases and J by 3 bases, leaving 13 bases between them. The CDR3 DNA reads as TGTGCCAGCAGTGTCTCGGGGTTTGTCAATCAGCCCCAGCATTTT. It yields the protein CASSVSGFVNQPQHF.

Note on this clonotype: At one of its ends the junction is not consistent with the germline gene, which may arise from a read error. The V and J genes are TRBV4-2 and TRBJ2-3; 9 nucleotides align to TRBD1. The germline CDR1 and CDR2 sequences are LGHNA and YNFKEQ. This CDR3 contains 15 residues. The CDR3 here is CARSQGQGFADTQYF. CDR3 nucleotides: TGTGCCAGGAGCCAGGGACAGGGATTCGCAGATACGCAGTATTTT.

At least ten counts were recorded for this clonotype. CDR3 coding DNA: TGTGCCAGCAGCGTGGGGTTCGGCACTGAAGCTTTCTTT. Translation: CASSVGFGTEAFF. V gene TRBV6-4 combines with J gene TRBJ1-1, with D hard to call. Trimming shortened V by 6 bases and J by 4 bases, and 12 bases separated the two germline ends. The germline V gene has CDR1 MRHNA and CDR2 SNTAGT. The length of the CDR3 is 13 residues.

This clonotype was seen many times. This CDR3 is CASSEFPGRAPEQFF. Written as DNA, the CDR3 is TGTGCCAGCAGTGAATTTCCCGGGAGGGCCCCTGAGCAGTTCTTC. J is TRBJ2-1 and V is TRBV6-1, with 8 bases aligning to TRBD2. J was trimmed by 9 bases and V by 2 bases; bases with no gene match: 9. The CDR3 runs to 15 residues. Looked up from germline, CDR1 is MNHNS and CDR2 is SASEGT.

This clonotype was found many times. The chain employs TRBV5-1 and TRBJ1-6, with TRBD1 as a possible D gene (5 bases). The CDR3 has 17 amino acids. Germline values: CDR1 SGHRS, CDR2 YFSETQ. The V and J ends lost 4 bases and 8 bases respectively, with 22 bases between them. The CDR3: CASSREQGGFGDSPLHF. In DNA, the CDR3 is TGCGCCAGCAGCCGGGAGCAGGGTGGTTTTGGCGATTCACCCCTCCACTTT.

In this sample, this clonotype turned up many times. The CDR3 DNA follows: TGTGCCAGCGCCTCGGAACAGAAGAATTCACCCCTCCACTTT. Translating gives CASASEQKNSPLHF. V is TRBV7-9 and J is TRBJ1-6; D is unresolved. The CDR3 is made up of 14 amino acids. Trimming stripped 8 bases from V and 7 bases from J, with 15 bases between. The V gene's germline CDR1 is SEHNR and CDR2 FQNEAQ (reference sequence).

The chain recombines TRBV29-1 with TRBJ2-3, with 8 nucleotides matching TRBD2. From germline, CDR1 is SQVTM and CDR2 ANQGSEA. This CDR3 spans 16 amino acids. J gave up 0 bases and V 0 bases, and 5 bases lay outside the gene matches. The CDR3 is CSVEDRRGESTDTQYF. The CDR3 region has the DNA TGCAGCGTTGAAGATCGGCGGGGGGAAAGCACAGATACGCAGTATTTT.

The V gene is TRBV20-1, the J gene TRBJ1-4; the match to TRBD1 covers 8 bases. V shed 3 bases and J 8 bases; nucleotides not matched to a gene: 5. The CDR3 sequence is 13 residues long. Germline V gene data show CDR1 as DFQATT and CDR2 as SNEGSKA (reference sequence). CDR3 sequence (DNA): TGCAGTGCTAGGGACAGGGATGGGGAAAAACTGTTTTTT. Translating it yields CSARDRDGEKLFF.

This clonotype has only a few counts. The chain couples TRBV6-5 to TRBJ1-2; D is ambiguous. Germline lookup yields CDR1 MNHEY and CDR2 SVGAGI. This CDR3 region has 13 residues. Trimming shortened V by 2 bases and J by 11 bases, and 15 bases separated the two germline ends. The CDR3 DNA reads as TGTGCCAGCAGTTACGATCGCCATGGAGGTTACACCTTC. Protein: CASSYDRHGGYTF.

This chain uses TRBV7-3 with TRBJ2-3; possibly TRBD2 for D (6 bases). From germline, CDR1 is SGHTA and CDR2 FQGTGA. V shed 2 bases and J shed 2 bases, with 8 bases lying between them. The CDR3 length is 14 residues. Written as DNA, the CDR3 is TGTGCCAGCAGCTTATTAGCGGACACAGATACGCAGTATTTT. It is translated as CASSLLADTDTQYF.

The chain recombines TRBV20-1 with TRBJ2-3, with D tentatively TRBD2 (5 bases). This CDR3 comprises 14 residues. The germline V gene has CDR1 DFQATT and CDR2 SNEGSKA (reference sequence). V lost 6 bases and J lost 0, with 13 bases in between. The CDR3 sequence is CSAEGSRSTDTQYF. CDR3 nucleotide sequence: TGCAGTGCAGAGGGCAGTCGTAGCACAGATACGCAGTATTTT.

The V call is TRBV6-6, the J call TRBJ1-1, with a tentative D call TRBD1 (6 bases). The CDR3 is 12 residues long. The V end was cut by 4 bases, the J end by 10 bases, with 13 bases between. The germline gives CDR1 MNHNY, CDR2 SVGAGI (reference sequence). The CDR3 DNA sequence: TGTGCCAGCAGTTCTGGGGACACAAGAGCTTTCTTT. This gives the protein CASSSGDTRAFF.

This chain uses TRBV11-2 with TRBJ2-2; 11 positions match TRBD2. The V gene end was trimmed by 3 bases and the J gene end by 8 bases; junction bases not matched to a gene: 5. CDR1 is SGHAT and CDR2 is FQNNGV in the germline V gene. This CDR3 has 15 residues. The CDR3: CASSFTSGSPGELFF. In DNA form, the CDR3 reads TGTGCCAGCAGCTTCACTAGCGGGAGCCCGGGGGAGCTGTTTTTT.

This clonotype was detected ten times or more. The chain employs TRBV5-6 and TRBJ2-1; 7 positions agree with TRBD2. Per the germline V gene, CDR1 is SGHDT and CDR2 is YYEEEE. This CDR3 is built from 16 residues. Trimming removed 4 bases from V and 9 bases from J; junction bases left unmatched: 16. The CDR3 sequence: CASSRDYATGSIEQFF. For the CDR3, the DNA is TGTGCCAGCAGCCGGGACTACGCCACGGGCTCGATTGAGCAGTTCTTC. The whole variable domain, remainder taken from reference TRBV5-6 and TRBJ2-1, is DAGVTQSPTHLIKTRGQQVTLRCSPKSGHDTVSWYQQALGQGPQFIFQYYEEEERQRGNFPDRFSGHQFPNYSSELNVNALLLGDSALYLCASSRDYATGSIEQFFGPGTRLTVL.

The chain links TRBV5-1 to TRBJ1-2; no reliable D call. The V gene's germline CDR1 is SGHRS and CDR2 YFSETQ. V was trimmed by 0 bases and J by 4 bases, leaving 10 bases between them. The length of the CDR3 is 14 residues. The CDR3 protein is CASSLERALYGYTF. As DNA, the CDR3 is TGCGCCAGCAGCTTGGAACGGGCCCTCTATGGCTACACCTTC.

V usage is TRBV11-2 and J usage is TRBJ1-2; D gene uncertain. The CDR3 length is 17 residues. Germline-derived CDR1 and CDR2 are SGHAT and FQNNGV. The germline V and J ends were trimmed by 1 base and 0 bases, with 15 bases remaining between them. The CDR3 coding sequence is TGTGCCAGCAGCTTAGGAGGCTCAATCCCTACTAACTATGGCTACACCTTC. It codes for CASSLGGSIPTNYGYTF.

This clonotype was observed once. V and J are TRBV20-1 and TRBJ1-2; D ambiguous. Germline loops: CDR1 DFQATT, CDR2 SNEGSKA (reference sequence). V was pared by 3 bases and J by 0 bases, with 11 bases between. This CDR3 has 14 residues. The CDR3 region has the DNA TGCAGTGCTAGTTATATGGGTACTAACTATGGCTACACCTTC. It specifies CSASYMGTNYGYTF.

The CDR3 reads CASSRGSPYGYTF. CDR3 sequence (DNA): TGCGCCAGCAGCCGGGGGTCGCCCTATGGCTACACCTTC. This chain links TRBV5-1 with TRBJ1-2, with D tentatively TRBD1 (5 bases). Trimming took off 4 bases at V and 4 bases at J, with 11 bases between the two ends. CDR3 length: 13 amino acids. Germline-derived CDR1 and CDR2 are SGHRS and YFSETQ.

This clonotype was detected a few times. The CDR3 bases are TGTGCCATCAGTGGACAGGGGATAAGGTCTGGGGCCAACGTCCTGACTTTC. Its protein is CAISGQGIRSGANVLTF. The genes are TRBV10-3 and TRBJ2-6, with 8 bases identical to TRBD1. The CDR3 runs 17 residues. Germline CDR1 and CDR2: ENHRY and SYGVKD. V was clipped by 4 bases and J by 1 base; unmatched bases: 6.

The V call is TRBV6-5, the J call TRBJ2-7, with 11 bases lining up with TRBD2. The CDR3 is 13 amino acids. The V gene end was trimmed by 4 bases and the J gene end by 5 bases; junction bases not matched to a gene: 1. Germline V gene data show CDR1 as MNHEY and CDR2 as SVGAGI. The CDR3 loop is CASSLLAGDEQYF. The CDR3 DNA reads TGTGCCAGCAGTTTACTAGCGGGAGACGAGCAGTACTTC.

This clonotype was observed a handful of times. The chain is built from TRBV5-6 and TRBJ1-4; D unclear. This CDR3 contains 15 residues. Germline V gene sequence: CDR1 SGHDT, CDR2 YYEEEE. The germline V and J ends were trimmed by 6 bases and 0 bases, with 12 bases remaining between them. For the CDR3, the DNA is TGTGCCAGCAACAACTATGGGGCAACTAATGAAAAACTGTTTTTT. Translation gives CASNNYGATNEKLFF.

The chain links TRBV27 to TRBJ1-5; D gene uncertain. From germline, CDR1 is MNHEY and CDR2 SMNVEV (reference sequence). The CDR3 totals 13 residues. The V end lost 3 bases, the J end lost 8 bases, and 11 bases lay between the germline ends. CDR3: CASSFGFSEPQHF. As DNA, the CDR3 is TGTGCCAGCAGTTTCGGGTTTTCGGAGCCCCAGCATTTT.

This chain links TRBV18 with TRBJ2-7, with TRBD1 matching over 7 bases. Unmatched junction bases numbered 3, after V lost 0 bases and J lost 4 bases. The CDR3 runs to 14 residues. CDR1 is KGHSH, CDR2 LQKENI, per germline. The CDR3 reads CASSPPTGKYEQYF. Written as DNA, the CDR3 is TGTGCCAGCTCACCACCGACAGGGAAGTACGAGCAGTACTTC. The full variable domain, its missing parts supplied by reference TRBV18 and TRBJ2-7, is NAGVMQNPRHLVRRRGQEARLRCSPMKGHSHVYWYRQLPEEGLKFMVYLQKENIIDESGMPKERFSAEFPKEGPSILRIQQVVRGDSAAYFCASSPPTGKYEQYFGPGTRLTVT.